This is a list of T cell receptor beta chains from one sample in a study of T cell changes during pregnancy in multiple sclerosis. Only in-frame clones appear in the TCRdb table, and some are missing; sequencing was by immunoSEQ multiplex PCR. Of about 67,000 clones listed, 80% to 95% are singletons. This specimen consisted of peripheral blood, obtained in the first trimester of pregnancy. Source of these receptors: a female donor with multiple sclerosis, enrolled in a pregnancy study. Both conserved end residues are part of each CDR3. Each record gives: D gene, clone size, V gene, J gene, CDR3 protein, CDR3 DNA. A D gene is named only where the DNA matches it firmly. For some rows the clone size is stated as once, few or many, or as a class when expanded; others skip it.

>-|-|TRBV5-1|TRBJ1-2
CASSLGAGGGDYGYTF
TGCGCCAGCAGCTTGGGAGCGGGGGGAGGCGACTATGGCTACACCTTC
>TRBD1|-|TRBV28|TRBJ1-1
CASSFYRGQGNTEAFF
TGTGCCAGCAGTTTCTACAGGGGACAGGGGAACACTGAAGCTTTCTTT
>TRBD1|-|TRBV5-4|TRBJ2-2
CATGQAVIGELFF
TGTGCCACCGGACAGGCCGTTATCGGGGAGCTGTTTTTT
>-|-|TRBV7-3|TRBJ2-1
CASSLAGSYNEQFF
TGTGCCAGCAGCTTAGCGGGGTCGTACAATGAGCAGTTCTTC
>TRBD1|-|TRBV5-1|TRBJ2-7
CASSLGAGTEGYEQYF
TGCGCCAGCAGCTTGGGGGCCGGGACAGAGGGCTACGAGCAGTACTTC
>-|-|TRBV6-5|TRBJ1-6
CASSSGRARNSPLHF
TGTGCCAGCAGTTCCGGCAGGGCTCGGAATTCACCCCTCCACTTT
>-|-|TRBV7-9|TRBJ2-5
CASSLVAGQTETQYF
TGTGCCAGCAGCTTAGTAGCAGGGCAGACAGAGACCCAGTACTTC
>-|-|TRBV18|TRBJ1-3
CASSPPGTPLTIYF
TGTGCCAGCTCACCACCAGGGACTCCATTAACCATATATTTT
>-|-|TRBV13|TRBJ2-7
CASSLVAGYEQYF
TGTGCCAGCAGCTTAGTTGCGGGCTACGAGCAGTACTTC
>TRBD1|-|TRBV30|TRBJ1-1
CLGTGGRPLEGSEAFF
TGTCTCGGGACAGGGGGCCGGCCTCTCGAAGGATCTGAAGCTTTCTTT
>TRBD2|once|TRBV7-3|TRBJ2-2
CASSLDPGGAGELFF
TGTGCCAGCAGCTTAGACCCGGGAGGGGCCGGGGAGCTGTTTTTT
>TRBD1|-|TRBV2|TRBJ1-1
CASHSQGTDTEAFF
TGTGCCAGCCACTCACAGGGGACGGACACTGAAGCTTTCTTT
>-|-|TRBV7-8|TRBJ1-3
CASSLGPEGGGSGNTIYF
TGTGCCAGCAGCTTAGGCCCAGAAGGGGGGGGCTCTGGAAACACCATATATTTT
>TRBD1|-|TRBV5-1|TRBJ2-1
CASSLALQGGYEQFF
TGCGCCAGCAGCTTGGCCCTACAGGGGGGCTATGAGCAGTTCTTC
>-|-|TRBV2|TRBJ2-5
CASSPGTHQETQYF
TGTGCCAGCAGTCCCGGGACACATCAAGAGACCCAGTACTTC
>-|-|TRBV7-3|TRBJ1-5
CASSLRGGENQPQHF
TGTGCCAGCAGCTTACGGGGCGGGGAGAATCAGCCCCAGCATTTT
>-|-|TRBV28|TRBJ1-1
CASSLSLIGARAFF
TGTGCCAGCAGTTTATCCCTGATTGGGGCCAGGGCTTTCTTT
>TRBD1|-|TRBV7-9|TRBJ1-2
CASSFLGQGGGYTF
TGTGCCAGCAGCTTCCTCGGACAGGGCGGAGGCTACACCTTC
>-|-|TRBV11-3|TRBJ2-2
CASSPRALNTGELFF
TGTGCCAGCAGCCCGCGGGCCCTGAACACCGGGGAGCTGTTTTTT
>TRBD2|-|TRBV10-3|TRBJ2-3
CAIAERGFTDTQYF
TGTGCCATCGCAGAGCGGGGGTTCACAGATACGCAGTATTTT
>TRBD2|once|TRBV5-1|TRBJ2-7
CASSAGLAYEQYF
TGCGCCAGCAGCGCGGGACTAGCGTACGAGCAGTACTTC
>TRBD2|-|TRBV9|TRBJ2-3
CASSALAGGTDTQYF
TGTGCCAGCAGCGCTCTAGCGGGGGGCACAGATACGCAGTATTTT
>-|-|TRBV5-4|TRBJ1-2
CASSRDTSGRGYTF
TGTGCCAGCAGCCGGGACACCTCCGGTCGTGGCTACACCTTC
>-|-|TRBV7-9|TRBJ2-7
CASSLLPRAGSYEQYF
TGTGCCAGCAGCTTATTACCGAGGGCCGGCTCCTACGAGCAGTACTTC
>-|-|TRBV7-2|TRBJ1-1
CASSPEGGADTEAFF
TGTGCCAGCAGCCCCGAGGGGGGGGCGGACACTGAAGCTTTCTTT
>-|-|TRBV7-2|TRBJ2-1
CASSSSAGSYNEQFF
TGTGCCAGCAGCTCCAGCGCGGGGTCCTACAATGAGCAGTTCTTC
>TRBD2|-|TRBV27|TRBJ2-1
CASSFRRENEQFF
TGTGCCAGCAGTTTTAGGCGGGAGAATGAGCAGTTCTTC
>-|once|TRBV7-2|TRBJ1-5
CASSLGRGKKPQHF
TGTGCCAGCAGCTTAGGAAGGGGCAAGAAGCCCCAGCATTTT
>-|once|TRBV6-5|TRBJ1-2
CASSLDRLANYGYTF
TGTGCCAGCAGTCTTGACAGGCTAGCTAACTATGGCTACACCTTC
>TRBD2|few|TRBV13|TRBJ2-7
CASSLDVSGGLEQYF
TGTGCCAGCAGCTTAGATGTTAGCGGGGGACTAGAGCAGTACTTC